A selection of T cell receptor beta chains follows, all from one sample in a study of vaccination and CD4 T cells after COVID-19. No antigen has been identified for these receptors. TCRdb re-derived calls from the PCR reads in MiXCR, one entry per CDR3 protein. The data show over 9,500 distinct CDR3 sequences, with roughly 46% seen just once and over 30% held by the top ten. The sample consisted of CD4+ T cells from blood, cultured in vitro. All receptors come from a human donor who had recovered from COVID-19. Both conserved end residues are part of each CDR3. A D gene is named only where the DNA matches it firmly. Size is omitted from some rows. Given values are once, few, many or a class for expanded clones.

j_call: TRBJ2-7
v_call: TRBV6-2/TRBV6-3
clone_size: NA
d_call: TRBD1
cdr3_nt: TGTGCCAGCAGTCGGTCGGACAGGTGGACGAATGAATACGAGCAGTACTTC
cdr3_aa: CASSRSDRWTNEYEQYF

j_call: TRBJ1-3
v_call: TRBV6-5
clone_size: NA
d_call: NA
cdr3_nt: TGTGCCAGCAGTTACTCAGTCTCTGGAAACACCATATATTTT
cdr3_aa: CASSYSVSGNTIYF

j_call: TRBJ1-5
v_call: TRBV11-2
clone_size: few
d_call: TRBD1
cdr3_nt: TGTGCCAGCAGCTTAGGAAGGGGACAGGGGAAACAGCCCCAGCATTTT
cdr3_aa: CASSLGRGQGKQPQHF

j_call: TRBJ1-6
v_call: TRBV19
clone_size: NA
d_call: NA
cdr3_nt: TGTGCCAGTACCCCGGGGGTGGGCTATAATTCACCCCTCCACTTT
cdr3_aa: CASTPGVGYNSPLHF

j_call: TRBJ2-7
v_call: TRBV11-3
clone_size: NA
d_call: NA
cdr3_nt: TGTGCCAGCAGCTCCCAGCCCCTTCGCAGCGAGCAGTACTTC
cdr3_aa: CASSSQPLRSEQYF

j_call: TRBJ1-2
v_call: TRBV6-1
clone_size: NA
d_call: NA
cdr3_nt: TGTGCCAGCGGGGGGCAGGACTATGGCTACACCTTC
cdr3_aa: CASGGQDYGYTF

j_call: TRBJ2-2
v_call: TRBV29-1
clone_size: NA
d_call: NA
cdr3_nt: TGCAGCGCGGGACGCTCGGGGTACACCGGGGAGCTGTTTTTT
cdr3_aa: CSAGRSGYTGELFF

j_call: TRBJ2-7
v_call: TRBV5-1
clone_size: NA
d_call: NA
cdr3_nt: TGCGCCAGCAGCCCGGATGGGGGGCGCGAGCAGTACTTC
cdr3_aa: CASSPDGGREQYF

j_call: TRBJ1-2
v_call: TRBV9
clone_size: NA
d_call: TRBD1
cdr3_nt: TGTGCCAGCAGCGTATTAGTACAGGGGAGTGATGGCTACACCTTC
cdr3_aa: CASSVLVQGSDGYTF

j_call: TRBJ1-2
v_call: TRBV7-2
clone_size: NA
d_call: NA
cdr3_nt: TGTGCCAGCGGCCCGGGATTCAGGACAGTCCCTTGGGTGGGCTACACCTTC
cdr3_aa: CASGPGFRTVPWVGYTF

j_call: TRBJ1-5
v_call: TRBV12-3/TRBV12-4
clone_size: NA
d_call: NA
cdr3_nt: TGTGCCAGCAGAATGGCGGGAAATCAGCCCCAGCATTTT
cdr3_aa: CASRMAGNQPQHF

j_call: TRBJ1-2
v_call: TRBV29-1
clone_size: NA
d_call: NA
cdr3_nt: TGCAGCGTTGCCTTCAGGCGCGACTATGGCTACACCTTC
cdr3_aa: CSVAFRRDYGYTF

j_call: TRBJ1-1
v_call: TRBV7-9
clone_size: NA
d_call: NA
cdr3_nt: TGTGCCAGCAGCTTAAACCAGGGAGGGAGCACTGAAGCTTTCTTT
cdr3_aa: CASSLNQGGSTEAFF

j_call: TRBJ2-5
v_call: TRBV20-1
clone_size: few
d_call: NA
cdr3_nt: TGCAGTGCTAGAGACGGTCAGCGGGTGGAGACCCAGTACTTC
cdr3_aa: CSARDGQRVETQYF

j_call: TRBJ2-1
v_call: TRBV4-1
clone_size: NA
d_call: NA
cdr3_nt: TGCGCCAGCAGCCAAGGACCCCTCAGCTCCTACAATGAGCAGTTCTTC
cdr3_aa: CASSQGPLSSYNEQFF

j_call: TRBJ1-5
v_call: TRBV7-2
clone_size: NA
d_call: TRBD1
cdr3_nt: TGTGCCAGCGGACGGACAGGGGGCTTCTCTCAGCCCCAGCATTTT
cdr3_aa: CASGRTGGFSQPQHF

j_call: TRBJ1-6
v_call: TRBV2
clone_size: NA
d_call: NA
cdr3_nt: TGTGCCAGCAGCCTCGTACAGGGTGGTGGTTCACCCCTCCACTTT
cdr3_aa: CASSLVQGGGSPLHF

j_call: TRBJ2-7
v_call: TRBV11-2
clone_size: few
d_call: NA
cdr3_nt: TGTGCCAGCAGCTTAAACCGGGCCTACGAGCAGTACTTC
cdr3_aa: CASSLNRAYEQYF

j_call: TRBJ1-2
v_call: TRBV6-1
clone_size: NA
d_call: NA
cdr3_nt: TGTGCCAGCAGCCGAGGAGATTCGAGCCGAGGGAACTATGGCTACACCTTC
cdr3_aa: CASSRGDSSRGNYGYTF